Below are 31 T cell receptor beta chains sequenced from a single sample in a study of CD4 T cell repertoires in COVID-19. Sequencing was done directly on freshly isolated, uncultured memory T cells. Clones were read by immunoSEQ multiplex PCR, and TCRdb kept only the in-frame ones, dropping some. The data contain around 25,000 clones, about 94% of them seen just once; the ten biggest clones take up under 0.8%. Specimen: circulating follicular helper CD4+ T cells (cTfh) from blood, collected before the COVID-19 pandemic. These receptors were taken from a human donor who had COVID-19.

In nucleotides, the CDR3 is TGTGCCGCCGTAGGACAGGGGGCCACTGAAGCTTTCTTT. Protein product: CAAVGQGATEAFF. The chain joins TRBV7-9 to TRBJ1-1, with 11 nucleotides matching TRBD1. Trimming at V came to 11 bases and at J to 4 bases, leaving 6 bases not matched to a gene. The CDR3 is 13 amino acids. CDR1 and CDR2 from the germline V gene are SEHNR and FQNEAQ (reference sequence).

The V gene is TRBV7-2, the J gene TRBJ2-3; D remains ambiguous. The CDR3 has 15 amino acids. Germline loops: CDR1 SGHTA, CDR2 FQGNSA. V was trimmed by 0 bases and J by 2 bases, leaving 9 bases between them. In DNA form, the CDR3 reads TGTGCCAGCAGCTTAGCCCGGAGCTACACAGATACGCAGTATTTT. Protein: CASSLARSYTDTQYF.

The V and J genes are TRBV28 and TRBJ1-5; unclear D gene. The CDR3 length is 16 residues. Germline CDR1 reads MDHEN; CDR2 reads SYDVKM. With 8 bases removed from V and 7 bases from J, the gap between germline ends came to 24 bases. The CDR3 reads CASSIQGIPGSQPQHF. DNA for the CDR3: TGTGCCAGCTCAATTCAAGGGATCCCGGGAAGCCAGCCCCAGCATTTT.

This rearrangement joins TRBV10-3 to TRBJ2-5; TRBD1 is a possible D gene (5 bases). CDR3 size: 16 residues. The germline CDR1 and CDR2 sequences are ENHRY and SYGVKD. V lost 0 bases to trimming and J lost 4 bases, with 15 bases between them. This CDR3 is CAISESSGGQTETQYF. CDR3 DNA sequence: TGTGCCATCAGTGAGTCAAGTGGTGGACAAACAGAGACCCAGTACTTC.

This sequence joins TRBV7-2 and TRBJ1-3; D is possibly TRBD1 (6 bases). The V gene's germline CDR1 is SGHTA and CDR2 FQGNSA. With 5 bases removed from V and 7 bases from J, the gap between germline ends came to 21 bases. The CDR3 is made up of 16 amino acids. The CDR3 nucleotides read TGTGCCAGCAGCCAATCAGGGGCCGCCCGAAGGAACACCATATATTTT. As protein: CASSQSGAARRNTIYF. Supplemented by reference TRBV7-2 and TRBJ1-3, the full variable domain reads GAGVSQSPSNKVTEKGKDVELRCDPISGHTALYWYRQSLGQGLEFLIYFQGNSAPDKSGLPSDRFSAERTGGSVSTLTIQRTQQEDSAVYLCASSQSGAARRNTIYFGEGSWLTVV.

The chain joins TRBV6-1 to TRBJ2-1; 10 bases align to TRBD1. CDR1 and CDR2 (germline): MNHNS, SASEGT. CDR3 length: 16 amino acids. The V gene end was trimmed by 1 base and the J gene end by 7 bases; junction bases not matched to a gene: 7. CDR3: CASSEDRDRGANEQFF. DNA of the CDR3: TGTGCCAGCAGTGAAGACCGGGACAGGGGTGCGAATGAGCAGTTCTTC.

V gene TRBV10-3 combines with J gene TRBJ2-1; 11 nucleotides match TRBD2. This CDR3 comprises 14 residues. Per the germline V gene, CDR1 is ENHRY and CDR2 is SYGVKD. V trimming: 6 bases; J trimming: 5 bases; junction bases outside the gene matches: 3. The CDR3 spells CAIRTSGNNNEQFF. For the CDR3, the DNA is TGTGCCATCAGGACTAGCGGGAACAACAATGAGCAGTTCTTC.

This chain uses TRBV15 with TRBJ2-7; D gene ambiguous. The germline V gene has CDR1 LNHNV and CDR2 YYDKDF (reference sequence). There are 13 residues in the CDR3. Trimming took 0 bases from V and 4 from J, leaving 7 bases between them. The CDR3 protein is CATSRDHGYEQYF. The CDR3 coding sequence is TGTGCCACCAGCAGAGATCACGGTTACGAGCAGTACTTC.

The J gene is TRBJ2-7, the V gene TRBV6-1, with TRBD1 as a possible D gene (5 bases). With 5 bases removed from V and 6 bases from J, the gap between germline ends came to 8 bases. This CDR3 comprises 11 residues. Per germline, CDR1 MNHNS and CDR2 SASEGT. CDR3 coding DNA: TGTGCCAGCAGTAATCAGGGCGAGCAGTACTTC. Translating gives CASSNQGEQYF.

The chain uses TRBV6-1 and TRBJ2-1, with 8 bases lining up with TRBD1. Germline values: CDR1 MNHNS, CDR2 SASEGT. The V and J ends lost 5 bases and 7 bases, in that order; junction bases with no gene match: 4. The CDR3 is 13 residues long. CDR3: CASSNRQGNEQFF. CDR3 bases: TGTGCCAGCAGTAACCGACAGGGGAATGAGCAGTTCTTC.

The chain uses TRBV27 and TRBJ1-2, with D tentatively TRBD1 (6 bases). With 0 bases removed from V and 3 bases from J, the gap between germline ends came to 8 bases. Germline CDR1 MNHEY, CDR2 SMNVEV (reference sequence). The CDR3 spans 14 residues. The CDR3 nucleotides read TGTGCCAGCAGTTTATCCGGACAGTACTATGGCTACACCTTC. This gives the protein CASSLSGQYYGYTF.

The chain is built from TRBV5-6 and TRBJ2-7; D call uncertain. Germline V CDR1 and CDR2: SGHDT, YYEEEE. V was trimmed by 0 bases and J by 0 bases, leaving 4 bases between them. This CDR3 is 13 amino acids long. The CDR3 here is CASSLAHSYEQYF. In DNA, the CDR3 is TGTGCCAGCAGCTTGGCCCACTCCTACGAGCAGTACTTC. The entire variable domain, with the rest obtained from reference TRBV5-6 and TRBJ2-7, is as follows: DAGVTQSPTHLIKTRGQQVTLRCSPKSGHDTVSWYQQALGQGPQFIFQYYEEEERQRGNFPDRFSGHQFPNYSSELNVNALLLGDSALYLCASSLAHSYEQYFGPGTRLTVT.

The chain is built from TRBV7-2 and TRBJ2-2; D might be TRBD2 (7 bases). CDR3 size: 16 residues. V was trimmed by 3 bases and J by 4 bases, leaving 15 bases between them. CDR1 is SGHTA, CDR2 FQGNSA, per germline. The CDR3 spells CASSLDGGPFTGELFF. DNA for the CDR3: TGTGCCAGCAGCTTGGACGGGGGGCCGTTCACCGGGGAGCTGTTTTTT.

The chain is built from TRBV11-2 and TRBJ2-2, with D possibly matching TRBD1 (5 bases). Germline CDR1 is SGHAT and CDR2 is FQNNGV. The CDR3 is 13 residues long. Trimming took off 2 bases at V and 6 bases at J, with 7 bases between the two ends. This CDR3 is CASSLQGAGELFF. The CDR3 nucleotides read TGTGCCAGCAGCTTACAGGGTGCCGGGGAGCTGTTTTTT.

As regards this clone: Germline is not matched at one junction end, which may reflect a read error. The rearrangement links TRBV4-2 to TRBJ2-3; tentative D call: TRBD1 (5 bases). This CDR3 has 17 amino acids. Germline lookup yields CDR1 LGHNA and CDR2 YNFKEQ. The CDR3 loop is CVSSLDVGGEGADTQYF. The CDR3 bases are TGTGTCAGCAGCCTTGACGTAGGCGGCGAAGGGGCAGATACGCAGTATTTT.

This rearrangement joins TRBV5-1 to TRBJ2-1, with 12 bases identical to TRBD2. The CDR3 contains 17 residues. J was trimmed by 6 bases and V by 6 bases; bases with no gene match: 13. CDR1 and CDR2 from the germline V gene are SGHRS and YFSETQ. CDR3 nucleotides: TGCGCCAGCACCCTACTAGCGGGGGGAGAGGTGGGCAATGAGCAGTTCTTC. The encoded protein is CASTLLAGGEVGNEQFF. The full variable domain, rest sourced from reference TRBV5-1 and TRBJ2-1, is KAGVTQTPRYLIKTRGQQVTLSCSPISGHRSVSWYQQTPGQGLQFLFEYFSETQRNKGNFPGRFSGRQFSNSRSEMNVSTLELGDSALYLCASTLLAGGEVGNEQFFGPGTRLTVL.

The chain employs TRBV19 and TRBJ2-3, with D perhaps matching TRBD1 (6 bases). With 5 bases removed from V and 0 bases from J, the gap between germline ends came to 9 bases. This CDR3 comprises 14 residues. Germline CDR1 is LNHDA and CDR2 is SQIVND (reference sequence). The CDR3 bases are TGTGCCAGTAGTTTGGACAGAAGCACAGATACGCAGTATTTT. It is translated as CASSLDRSTDTQYF. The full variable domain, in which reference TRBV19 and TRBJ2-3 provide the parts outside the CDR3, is DGGITQSPKYLFRKEGQNVTLSCEQNLNHDAMYWYRQDPGQGLRLIYYSQIVNDFQKGDIAEGYSVSREKKESFPLTVTSAQKNPTAFYLCASSLDRSTDTQYFGPGTRLTVL.

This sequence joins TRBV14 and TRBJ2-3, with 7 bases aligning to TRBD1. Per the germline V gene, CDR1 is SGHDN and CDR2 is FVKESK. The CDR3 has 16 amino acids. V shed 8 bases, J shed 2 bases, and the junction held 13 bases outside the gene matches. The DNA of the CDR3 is TGTGCCAGCGGAACCCTGACAGGGAGTAACACAGATACGCAGTATTTT. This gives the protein CASGTLTGSNTDTQYF. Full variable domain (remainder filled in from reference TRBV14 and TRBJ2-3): EAGVTQFPSHSVIEKGQTVTLRCDPISGHDNLYWYRRVMGKEIKFLLHFVKESKQDESGMPNNRFLAERTGGTYSTLKVQPAELEDSGVYFCASGTLTGSNTDTQYFGPGTRLTVL.

The CDR3 sequence is CASGSAGDQPQHF. The CDR3 DNA sequence: TGTGCTAGTGGTTCTGCAGGGGATCAGCCCCAGCATTTT. The chain is built from TRBV12-5 and TRBJ1-5; possibly TRBD1 for D (6 bases). Trimming stripped 4 bases from V and 5 bases from J, with 9 bases between. This CDR3 has 13 amino acids. Germline CDR1 is LGHNT and CDR2 is FRNRAP.

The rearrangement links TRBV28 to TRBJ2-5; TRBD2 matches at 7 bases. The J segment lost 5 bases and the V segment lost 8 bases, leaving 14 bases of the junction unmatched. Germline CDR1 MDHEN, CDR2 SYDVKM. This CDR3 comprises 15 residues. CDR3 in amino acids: CASSQPGLGGETQYF. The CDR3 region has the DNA TGTGCCAGCTCGCAACCGGGACTGGGAGGGGAGACCCAGTACTTC.

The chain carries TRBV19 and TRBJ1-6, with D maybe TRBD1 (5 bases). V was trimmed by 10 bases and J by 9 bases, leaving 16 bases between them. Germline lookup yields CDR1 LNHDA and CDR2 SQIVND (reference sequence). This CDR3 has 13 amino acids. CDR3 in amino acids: CATTPRVGSPLHF. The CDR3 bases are TGTGCCACGACCCCCAGGGTTGGTTCACCCCTCCACTTT.

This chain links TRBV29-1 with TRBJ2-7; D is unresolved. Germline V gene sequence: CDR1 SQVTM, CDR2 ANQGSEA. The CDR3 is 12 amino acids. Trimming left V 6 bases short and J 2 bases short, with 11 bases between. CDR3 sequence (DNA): TGCAGCGTCACCTCTCCGGCCTACGAGCAGTACTTC. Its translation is CSVTSPAYEQYF.

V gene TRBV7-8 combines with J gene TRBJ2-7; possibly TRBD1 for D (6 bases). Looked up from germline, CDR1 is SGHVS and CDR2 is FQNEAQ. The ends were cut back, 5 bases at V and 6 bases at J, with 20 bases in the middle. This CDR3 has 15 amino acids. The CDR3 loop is CASSVAGTPFSEQYF. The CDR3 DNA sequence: TGTGCCAGCAGCGTTGCCGGGACACCTTTTAGCGAGCAGTACTTC.

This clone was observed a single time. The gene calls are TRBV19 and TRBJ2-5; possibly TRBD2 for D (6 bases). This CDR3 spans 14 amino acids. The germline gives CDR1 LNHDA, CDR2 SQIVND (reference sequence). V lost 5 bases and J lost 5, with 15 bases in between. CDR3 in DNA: TGTGCCAGTAGTGAGACTAGTTTTCGGGAGACCCAGTACTTC. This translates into CASSETSFRETQYF.

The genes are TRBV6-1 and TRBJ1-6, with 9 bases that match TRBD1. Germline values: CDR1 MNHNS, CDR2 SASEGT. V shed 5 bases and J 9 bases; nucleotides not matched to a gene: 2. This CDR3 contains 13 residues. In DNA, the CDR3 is TGTGCCAGCAGTCCGACAGGGGGTTCACCCCTCCACTTT. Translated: CASSPTGGSPLHF.

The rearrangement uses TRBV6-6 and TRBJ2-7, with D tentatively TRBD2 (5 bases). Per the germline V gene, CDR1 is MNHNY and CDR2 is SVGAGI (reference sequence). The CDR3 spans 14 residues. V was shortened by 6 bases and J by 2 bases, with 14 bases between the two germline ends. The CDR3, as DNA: TGTGCCAGCAGACGGACTGGCGGTCCCTACGAGCAGTACTTC. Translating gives CASRRTGGPYEQYF.

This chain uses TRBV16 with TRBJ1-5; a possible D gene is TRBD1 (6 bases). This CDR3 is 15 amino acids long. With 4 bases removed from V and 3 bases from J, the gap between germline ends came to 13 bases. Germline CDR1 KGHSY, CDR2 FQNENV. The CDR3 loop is CASSPNRAANQPQHF. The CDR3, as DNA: TGTGCCAGCAGCCCTAACAGGGCTGCCAATCAGCCCCAGCATTTT.

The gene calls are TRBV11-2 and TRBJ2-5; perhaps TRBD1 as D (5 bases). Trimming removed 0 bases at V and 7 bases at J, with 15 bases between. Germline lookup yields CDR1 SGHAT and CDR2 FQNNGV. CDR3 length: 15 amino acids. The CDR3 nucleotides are TGTGCCAGCAGCTTAGATTTTGCAGGGATGGGGACCCAGTACTTC. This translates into CASSLDFAGMGTQYF.

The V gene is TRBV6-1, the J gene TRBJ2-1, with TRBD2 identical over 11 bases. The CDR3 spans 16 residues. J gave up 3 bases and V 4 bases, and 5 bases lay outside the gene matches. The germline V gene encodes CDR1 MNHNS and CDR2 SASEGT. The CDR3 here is CASSAGGLAVYNEQFF. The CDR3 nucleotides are TGTGCCAGCAGTGCCGGGGGACTAGCGGTCTACAATGAGCAGTTCTTC.

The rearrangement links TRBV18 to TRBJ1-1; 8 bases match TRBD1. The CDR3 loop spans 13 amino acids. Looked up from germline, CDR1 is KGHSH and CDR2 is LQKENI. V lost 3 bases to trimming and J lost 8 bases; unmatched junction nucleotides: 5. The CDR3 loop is CASSPGQGAEAFF. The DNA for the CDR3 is TGTGCCAGCTCACCCGGGCAGGGGGCCGAAGCTTTCTTT.

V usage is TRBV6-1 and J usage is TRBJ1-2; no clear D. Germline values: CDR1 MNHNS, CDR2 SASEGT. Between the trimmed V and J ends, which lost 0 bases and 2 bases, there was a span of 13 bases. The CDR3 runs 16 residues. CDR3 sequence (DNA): TGTGCCAGCAGTGAAGCGGGAAAGGGAGGGAACTATGGCTACACCTTC. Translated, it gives CASSEAGKGGNYGYTF.